This entry concerns a single T cell receptor beta chain. The antigen is unknown. Clones were sequenced by immunoSEQ multiplex PCR, and TCRdb holds only the in-frame ones, with some missing. This sample carries tens of thousands of clones, 90% to 95% of them seen once, and the ten largest clones take less than 20%. This record belongs to a study of OX40 agonist ivuxolimab in advanced cancers. The germline V and J ends were trimmed by 1 base and 4 bases, with 8 bases remaining between them. Germline V gene data show CDR1 as SGHNT and CDR2 as YYREEE (reference sequence). This CDR3 region has 13 residues. General study points: In CD8+ T cells, expanded clones were on average more numerous than in CD4+.

Sequenced material: CD4+ or CD8+ T cells sorted from blood, taken in a trial of the OX40 agonist ivuxolimab. This clonotype was sampled from an adult with an advanced solid tumor such as melanoma, head and neck, liver or kidney cancer. The gene calls are TRBV5-4 and TRBJ1-1, with D possibly matching TRBD1 (6 bases). The CDR3 region has the DNA TGTGCCAGCAGCTTGACAGGGAGCACTGAAGCTTTCTTT. It encodes CASSLTGSTEAFF.